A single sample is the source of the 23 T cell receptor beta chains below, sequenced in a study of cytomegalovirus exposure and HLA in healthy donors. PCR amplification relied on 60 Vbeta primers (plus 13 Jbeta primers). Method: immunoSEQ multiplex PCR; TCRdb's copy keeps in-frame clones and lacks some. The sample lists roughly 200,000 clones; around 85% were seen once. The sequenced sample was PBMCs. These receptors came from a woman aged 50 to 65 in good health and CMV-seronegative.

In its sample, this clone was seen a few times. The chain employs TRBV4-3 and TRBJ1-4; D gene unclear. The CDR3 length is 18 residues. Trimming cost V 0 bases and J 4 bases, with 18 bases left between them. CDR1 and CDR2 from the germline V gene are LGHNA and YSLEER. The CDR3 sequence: CASSQDVPGSGSNEKLFF. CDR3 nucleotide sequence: TGCGCCAGCAGCCAAGATGTGCCGGGGAGCGGGAGTAATGAAAAACTGTTTTTT.

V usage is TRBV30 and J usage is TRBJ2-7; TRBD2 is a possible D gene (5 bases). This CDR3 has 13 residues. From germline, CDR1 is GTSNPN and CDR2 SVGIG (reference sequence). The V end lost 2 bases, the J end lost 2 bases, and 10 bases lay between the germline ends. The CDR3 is CAWSSGRPYEQYF. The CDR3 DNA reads TGTGCCTGGAGTAGTGGGAGACCCTACGAGCAGTACTTC.

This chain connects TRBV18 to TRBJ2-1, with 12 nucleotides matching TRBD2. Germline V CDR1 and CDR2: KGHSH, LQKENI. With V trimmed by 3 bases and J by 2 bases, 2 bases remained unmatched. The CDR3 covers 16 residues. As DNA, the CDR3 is TGTGCCAGCTCACCCCGACTAGCGGGAGCCTACAATGAGCAGTTCTTC. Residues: CASSPRLAGAYNEQFF.

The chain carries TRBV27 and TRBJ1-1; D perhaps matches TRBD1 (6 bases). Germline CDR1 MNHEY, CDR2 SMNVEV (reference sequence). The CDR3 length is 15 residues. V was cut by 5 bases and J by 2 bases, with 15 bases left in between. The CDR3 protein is CASSQVRGTNTEAFF. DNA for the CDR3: TGTGCCAGCAGTCAGGTGAGGGGGACAAACACTGAAGCTTTCTTT.

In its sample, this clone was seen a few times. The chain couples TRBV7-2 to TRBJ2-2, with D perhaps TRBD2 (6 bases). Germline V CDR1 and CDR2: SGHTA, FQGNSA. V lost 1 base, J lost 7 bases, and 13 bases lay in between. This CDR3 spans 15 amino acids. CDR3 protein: CASSLGRERIGELFF. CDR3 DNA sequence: TGTGCCAGCAGCTTAGGACGGGAGAGGATCGGGGAGCTGTTTTTT.

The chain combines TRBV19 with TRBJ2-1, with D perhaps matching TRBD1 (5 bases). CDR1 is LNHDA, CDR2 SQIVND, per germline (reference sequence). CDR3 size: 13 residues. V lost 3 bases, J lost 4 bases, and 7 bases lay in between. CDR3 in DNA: TGTGCCAGTAGTATGGGGCAGTACAATGAGCAGTTCTTC. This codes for CASSMGQYNEQFF. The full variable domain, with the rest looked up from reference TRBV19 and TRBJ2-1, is DGGITQSPKYLFRKEGQNVTLSCEQNLNHDAMYWYRQDPGQGLRLIYYSQIVNDFQKGDIAEGYSVSREKKESFPLTVTSAQKNPTAFYLCASSMGQYNEQFFGPGTRLTVL.

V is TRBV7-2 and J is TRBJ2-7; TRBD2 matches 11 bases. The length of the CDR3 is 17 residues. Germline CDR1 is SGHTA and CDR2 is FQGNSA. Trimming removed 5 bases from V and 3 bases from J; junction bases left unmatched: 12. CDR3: CASSPPGLAGGNYEQYF. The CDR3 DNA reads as TGTGCCAGCAGCCCCCCCGGGCTAGCGGGAGGCAACTACGAGCAGTACTTC.

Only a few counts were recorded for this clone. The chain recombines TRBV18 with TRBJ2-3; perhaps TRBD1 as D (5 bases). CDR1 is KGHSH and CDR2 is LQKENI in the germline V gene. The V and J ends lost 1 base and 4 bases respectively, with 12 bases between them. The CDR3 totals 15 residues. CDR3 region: CASSPRTRVADTQYF. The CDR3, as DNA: TGTGCCAGCTCACCACGGACAAGGGTCGCAGATACGCAGTATTTT.

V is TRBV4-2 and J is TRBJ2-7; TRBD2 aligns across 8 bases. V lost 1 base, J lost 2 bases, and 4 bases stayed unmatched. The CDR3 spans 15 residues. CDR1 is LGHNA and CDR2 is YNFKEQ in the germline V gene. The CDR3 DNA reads TGTGCCAGCAGCCAAGGCACTAGCGGTACCTACGAGCAGTACTTC. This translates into CASSQGTSGTYEQYF.

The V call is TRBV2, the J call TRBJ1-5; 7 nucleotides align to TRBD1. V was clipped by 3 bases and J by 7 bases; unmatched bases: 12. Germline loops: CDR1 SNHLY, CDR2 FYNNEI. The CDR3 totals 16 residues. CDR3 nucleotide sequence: TGTGCCAGCAGTGATGGGGTTTTTGACAGGGACCAGCCCCAGCATTTT. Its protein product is CASSDGVFDRDQPQHF.

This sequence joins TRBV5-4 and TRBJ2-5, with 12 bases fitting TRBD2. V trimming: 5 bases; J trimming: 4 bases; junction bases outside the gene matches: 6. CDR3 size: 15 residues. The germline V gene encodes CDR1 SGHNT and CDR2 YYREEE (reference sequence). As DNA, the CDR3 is TGTGCCAGCAGTTCTAGCGGGAGGGCCTCAGAGACCCAGTACTTC. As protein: CASSSSGRASETQYF.

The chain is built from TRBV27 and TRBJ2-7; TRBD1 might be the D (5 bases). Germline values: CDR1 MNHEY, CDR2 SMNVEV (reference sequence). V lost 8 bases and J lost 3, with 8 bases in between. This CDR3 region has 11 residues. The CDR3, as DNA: TGTGCCAGCCGCAGGGACTACGAGCAGTACTTC. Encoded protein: CASRRDYEQYF.

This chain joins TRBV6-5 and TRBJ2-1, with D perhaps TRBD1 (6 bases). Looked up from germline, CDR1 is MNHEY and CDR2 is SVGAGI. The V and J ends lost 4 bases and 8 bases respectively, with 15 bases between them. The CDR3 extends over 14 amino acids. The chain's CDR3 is CASSSRGRADEQFF. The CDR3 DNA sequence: TGTGCCAGCAGTTCCAGGGGTCGGGCGGATGAGCAGTTCTTC.

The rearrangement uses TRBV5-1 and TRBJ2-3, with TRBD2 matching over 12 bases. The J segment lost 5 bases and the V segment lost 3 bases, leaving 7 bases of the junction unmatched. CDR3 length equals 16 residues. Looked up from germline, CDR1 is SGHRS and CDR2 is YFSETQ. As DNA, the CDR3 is TGCGCCAGCAGCTCCCGACTAGCGGGAGCGAAAGATACGCAGTATTTT. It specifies CASSSRLAGAKDTQYF.

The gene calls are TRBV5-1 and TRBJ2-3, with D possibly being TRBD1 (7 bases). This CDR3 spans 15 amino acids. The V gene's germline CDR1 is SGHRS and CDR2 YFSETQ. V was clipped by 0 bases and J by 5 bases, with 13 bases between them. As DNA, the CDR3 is TGCGCCAGCAGCTTGGCCAGGCAGGGGGGAGATACGCAGTATTTT. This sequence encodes CASSLARQGGDTQYF.

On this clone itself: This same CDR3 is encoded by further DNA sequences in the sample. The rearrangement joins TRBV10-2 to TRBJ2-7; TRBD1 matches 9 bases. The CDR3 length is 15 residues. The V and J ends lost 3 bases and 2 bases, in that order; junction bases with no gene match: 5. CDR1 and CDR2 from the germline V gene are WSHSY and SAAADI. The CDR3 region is CASSEQGAPTYEQYF. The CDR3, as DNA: TGCGCCAGCAGTGAACAGGGGGCGCCTACCTACGAGCAGTACTTC.

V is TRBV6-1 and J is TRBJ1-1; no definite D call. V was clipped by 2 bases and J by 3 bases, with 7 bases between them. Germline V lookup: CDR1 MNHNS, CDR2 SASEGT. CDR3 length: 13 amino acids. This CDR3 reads CASSEIRYTEAFF. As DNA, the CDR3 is TGTGCCAGCAGTGAAATACGGTACACTGAAGCTTTCTTT.

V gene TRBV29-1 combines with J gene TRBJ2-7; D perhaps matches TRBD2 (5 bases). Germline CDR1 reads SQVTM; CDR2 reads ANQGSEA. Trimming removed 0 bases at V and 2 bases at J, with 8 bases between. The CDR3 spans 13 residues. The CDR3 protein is CSVEEDSAYEQYF. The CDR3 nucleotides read TGCAGCGTTGAAGAGGACTCAGCCTACGAGCAGTACTTC.

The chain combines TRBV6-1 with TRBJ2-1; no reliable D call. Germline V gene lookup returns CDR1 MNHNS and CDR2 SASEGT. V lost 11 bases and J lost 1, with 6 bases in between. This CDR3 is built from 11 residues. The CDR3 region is CAVVSYNEQFF. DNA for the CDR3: TGTGCCGTCGTTTCCTACAATGAGCAGTTCTTC.

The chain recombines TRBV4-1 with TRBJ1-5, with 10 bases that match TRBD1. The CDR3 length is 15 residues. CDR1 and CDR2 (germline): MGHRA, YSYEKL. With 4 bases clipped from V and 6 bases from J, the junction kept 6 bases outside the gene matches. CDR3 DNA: TGCGCCAGCAGCCGCCTCGACAGGGGGCTTCAGCCCCAGCATTTT. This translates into CASSRLDRGLQPQHF.

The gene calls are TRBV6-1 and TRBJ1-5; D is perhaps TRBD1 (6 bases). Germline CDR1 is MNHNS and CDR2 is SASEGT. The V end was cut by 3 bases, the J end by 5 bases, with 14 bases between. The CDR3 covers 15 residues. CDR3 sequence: CASSEAGVQYQPQHF. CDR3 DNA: TGTGCCAGCAGTGAGGCAGGGGTTCAATATCAGCCCCAGCATTTT.

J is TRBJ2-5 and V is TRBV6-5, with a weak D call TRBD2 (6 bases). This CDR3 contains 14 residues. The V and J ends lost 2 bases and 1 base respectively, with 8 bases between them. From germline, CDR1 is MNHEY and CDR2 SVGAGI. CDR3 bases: TGTGCCAGCAGTTACGGGGACTTCCAAGAGACCCAGTACTTC. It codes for CASSYGDFQETQYF.

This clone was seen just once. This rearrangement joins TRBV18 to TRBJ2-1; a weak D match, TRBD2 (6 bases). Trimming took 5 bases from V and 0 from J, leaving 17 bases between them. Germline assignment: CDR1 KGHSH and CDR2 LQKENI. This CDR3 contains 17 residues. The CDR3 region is CASSSRGELSSYNEQFF. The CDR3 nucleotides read TGTGCCAGCTCATCTCGCGGGGAACTTAGCTCCTACAATGAGCAGTTCTTC.